The source of this TCR beta chain is a study of regulatory T cells in long-lasting Graves disease. Time point meaning: persistent/refractory GD, antithyroid drugs over 5 years with positive TRAb. Researchers made the TCR library from RNA that was extracted from PBMCs. Diagnosing Graves' disease relied on the American Thyroid Association guidelines. Investigators prepared the TCR beta libraries by applying iRepertoire HTBI primers and Arm-PCR of CDR3 regions. TCRdb re-called the multiplex PCR reads through MiXCR, storing one row per CDR3 protein. The data contain around 400,000 distinct CDR3 sequences, 20% to 25% of them singletons. This clonotype has a count of ten or more. V dropped 3 bases and J dropped 3 bases, with 5 bases sitting between them. Germline CDR1 SNHLY, CDR2 FYNNEI. This CDR3 spans 12 amino acids.

The chain employs TRBV2 and TRBJ1-2; no firm D call. The source material was peripheral blood mononuclear cells (PBMCs), sampled when the disease was refractory, from a patient treated with antithyroid drugs. This TCR came from a woman in her thirties or forties with Graves disease. The CDR3 spells CASSETYYGYTF. For the CDR3, the DNA is TGTGCCAGCAGTGAGACGTACTATGGCTACACCTTC.